Each of the 24 T cell receptor beta chains below was sequenced from the same sample in a study of long-term antiretroviral therapy in people with HIV. An immunoSEQ assay, version v3.0, was performed at survey level. TCRdb's table, derived via immunoSEQ multiplex PCR, lists solely in-frame clones and lacks some. The sample has approximately 17,000 clones, roughly 80% seen once. The sequencing here drew on unsorted PBMCs, taken 1.5 years before starting antiretroviral therapy. These receptors were taken from a woman in her forties or fifties with HIV.

This chain joins TRBV5-1 and TRBJ2-7; 7 bases map to TRBD1. Germline V gene data show CDR1 as SGHRS and CDR2 as YFSETQ. The V and J ends lost 2 bases and 3 bases, in that order; junction bases with no gene match: 2. The CDR3 contains 13 residues. DNA of the CDR3: TGCGCCAGCAGCTTTCGACAGGGCTACGAGCAGTACTTC. Amino acid sequence: CASSFRQGYEQYF. Filled out from reference TRBV5-1 and TRBJ2-7, the complete variable domain reads KAGVTQTPRYLIKTRGQQVTLSCSPISGHRSVSWYQQTPGQGLQFLFEYFSETQRNKGNFPGRFSGRQFSNSRSEMNVSTLELGDSALYLCASSFRQGYEQYFGPGTRLTVT.

This sequence joins TRBV7-9 and TRBJ1-3; 8 bases map to TRBD1. CDR1 and CDR2 from the germline V gene are SEHNR and FQNEAQ (reference sequence). CDR3 length equals 18 residues. After removal of 0 bases from V and 4 bases from J, the junction contained 11 bases not matched to a gene. This CDR3 reads CASSLARGGRGLGNTIYF. The CDR3 DNA sequence: TGTGCCAGCAGCTTAGCTCGAGGCGGCAGGGGGCTCGGAAACACCATATATTTT.

The gene calls are TRBV29-1 and TRBJ2-7; 9 bases match TRBD1. This CDR3 region has 13 residues. Germline trimming cut 4 bases from V and 2 bases from J; bases unmatched to any gene: 3. Looked up from germline, CDR1 is SQVTM and CDR2 is ANQGSEA. The CDR3 reads CSVGQGGTYEQYF. Written as DNA, the CDR3 is TGCAGCGTTGGACAGGGGGGAACCTACGAGCAGTACTTC.

The V and J genes are TRBV11-2 and TRBJ2-2; D remains ambiguous. The ends were cut back, 5 bases at V and 4 bases at J, with 2 bases in the middle. CDR1 and CDR2 from the germline V gene are SGHAT and FQNNGV. CDR3 length: 11 residues. Here the CDR3 reads CASSITGELFF. The DNA of the CDR3 is TGTGCCAGCAGCATCACCGGGGAGCTGTTTTTT.

The chain combines TRBV29-1 with TRBJ2-4, with D possibly being TRBD2 (6 bases). CDR3 length: 13 amino acids. The germline V and J ends were trimmed by 3 bases and 5 bases, with 11 bases remaining between them. In germline, CDR1 is SQVTM, CDR2 ANQGSEA. CDR3 in DNA: TGCAGCGTTGAGGATTCGGGGGAAAACATTCAGTACTTC. Amino acids: CSVEDSGENIQYF.

Only one count was recorded for this clone. The V call is TRBV27, the J call TRBJ1-2; D is undetermined. Germline CDR1 reads MNHEY; CDR2 reads SMNVEV (reference sequence). Trimming left V 2 bases short and J 3 bases short, with 13 bases between. The CDR3 runs 15 residues. The CDR3 DNA reads TGTGCCAGCAGTTTAGGTATGGGAGCGGACTATGGCTACACCTTC. Residues: CASSLGMGADYGYTF.

The count of this clone is one. V and J are TRBV7-2 and TRBJ2-3; TRBD2 aligns across 8 bases. The CDR3 runs to 14 residues. Germline loops: CDR1 SGHTA, CDR2 FQGNSA. V dropped 5 bases and J dropped 0; count of bases not matched to a gene: 1. The CDR3 sequence is CASSAGGSTDTQYF. For the CDR3, the DNA is TGTGCCAGCAGCGCGGGGGGAAGCACAGATACGCAGTATTTT. The whole variable domain, remainder taken from reference TRBV7-2 and TRBJ2-3, is GAGVSQSPSNKVTEKGKDVELRCDPISGHTALYWYRQSLGQGLEFLIYFQGNSAPDKSGLPSDRFSAERTGGSVSTLTIQRTQQEDSAVYLCASSAGGSTDTQYFGPGTRLTVL.

The chain is built from TRBV30 and TRBJ1-2; 9 bases line up with TRBD1. Trimming removed 0 bases from V and 2 bases from J; junction bases left unmatched: 1. CDR3 size: 14 residues. From germline, CDR1 is GTSNPN and CDR2 SVGIG (reference sequence). The CDR3 loop reads CAWSVGTGNYGYTF. The CDR3 DNA sequence: TGTGCCTGGAGTGTCGGGACAGGGAACTATGGCTACACCTTC.

The V call is TRBV19, the J call TRBJ1-4; tentative D call: TRBD1 (6 bases). The V end was cut by 3 bases, the J end by 7 bases, with 12 bases between. The CDR3 loop spans 14 amino acids. Germline V gene lookup returns CDR1 LNHDA and CDR2 SQIVND (reference sequence). The CDR3 reads CASSIRGAGEKLFF. In nucleotides, the CDR3 is TGTGCCAGTAGTATCAGGGGCGCGGGTGAAAAACTGTTTTTT.

This chain uses TRBV9 with TRBJ2-2; perhaps TRBD1 as D (6 bases). Germline loops: CDR1 SGDLS, CDR2 YYNGEE. The ends were cut back, 0 bases at V and 1 base at J, with 7 bases in the middle. The CDR3 runs to 15 residues. CDR3 in DNA: TGTGCCAGCAGCGTAGTAGGGGGGAACACCGGGGAGCTGTTTTTT. It specifies CASSVVGGNTGELFF. Using reference TRBV9 and TRBJ2-2 for the parts outside the CDR3, the full variable domain is DSGVTQTPKHLITATGQRVTLRCSPRSGDLSVYWYQQSLDQGLQFLIQYYNGEERAKGNILERFSAQQFPDLHSELNLSSLELGDSALYFCASSVVGGNTGELFFGEGSRLTVL.

The V gene is TRBV6-6, the J gene TRBJ1-6, with a tentative D call TRBD1 (5 bases). CDR3 length: 14 residues. The germline CDR1 and CDR2 sequences are MNHNY and SVGAGI (reference sequence). V lost 4 bases and J 10 bases, leaving 14 bases between the germline ends. CDR3 sequence (DNA): TGTGCCAGCAGTTCCCAGGGATTAGCGTCACCCCTCCACTTT. This gives the protein CASSSQGLASPLHF.

The chain has TRBV7-9 and TRBJ1-4; D may be TRBD1 (6 bases). In germline, CDR1 is SEHNR, CDR2 FQNEAQ (reference sequence). V dropped 4 bases and J dropped 0 bases, with 12 bases sitting between them. The length of the CDR3 is 16 residues. The CDR3, as DNA: TGTGCCAGCAGCTCCTCGGACAGAACAACTAATGAAAAACTGTTTTTT. Protein product: CASSSSDRTTNEKLFF.

CDR3 bases: TGCACCAGCCCCAGGGTGGTTGCCTACGAGCAGTACGTC. It encodes CTSPRVVAYEQYV. This chain connects TRBV1 to TRBJ2-7; the D call in the table, TRBD1, was not verified against the DNA. TRBV1 is a known pseudogene. The CDR3 is 13 amino acids.

The chain is built from TRBV9 and TRBJ2-1, with D perhaps TRBD1 (6 bases). This CDR3 has 13 amino acids. V was cut by 4 bases and J by 9 bases, with 14 bases left in between. Germline V gene lookup returns CDR1 SGDLS and CDR2 YYNGEE. Here the CDR3 reads CASSTGTLIEQFF. The CDR3 nucleotides read TGTGCCAGCAGCACAGGGACCCTCATTGAGCAGTTCTTC.

The V gene is TRBV19, the J gene TRBJ2-1; 9 nucleotides line up with TRBD1. The ends lost 6 bases at V and 6 bases at J; junction bases unmatched: 6. The CDR3 is made up of 14 amino acids. Germline values: CDR1 LNHDA, CDR2 SQIVND (reference sequence). The CDR3 coding sequence is TGTGCCAGTAGCCGGGACAGGGTAGTCAATGAGCAGTTCTTC. Amino acids: CASSRDRVVNEQFF. The full variable domain, with the rest looked up from reference TRBV19 and TRBJ2-1, is DGGITQSPKYLFRKEGQNVTLSCEQNLNHDAMYWYRQDPGQGLRLIYYSQIVNDFQKGDIAEGYSVSREKKESFPLTVTSAQKNPTAFYLCASSRDRVVNEQFFGPGTRLTVL.

This sequence joins TRBV7-2 and TRBJ2-2, with D tentatively TRBD2 (6 bases). Germline CDR1 and CDR2: SGHTA and FQGNSA. The CDR3 is made up of 15 amino acids. V was trimmed by 1 base and J by 5 bases, leaving 11 bases between them. DNA for the CDR3: TGTGCCAGCAGCTTAGTCGGAGGGAGGACCGGGGAGCTGTTTTTT. Its protein product is CASSLVGGRTGELFF.

This clone showed up just a few times. CDR3: CASRTASSYEQYF. For the CDR3, the DNA is TGTGCCAGCAGGACAGCTAGCTCCTACGAGCAGTACTTC. The chain is built from TRBV5-4 and TRBJ2-7, with D perhaps matching TRBD1 (5 bases). Trimming removed 5 bases from V and 0 bases from J, with 9 bases in between. The CDR3 runs to 13 residues. Germline CDR1 SGHNT, CDR2 YYREEE (reference sequence).

This clone occurred once. The rearrangement joins TRBV30 to TRBJ1-6; D remains unclear. Germline V gene lookup returns CDR1 GTSNPN and CDR2 SVGIG (reference sequence). Trimming removed 4 bases from V and 7 bases from J, with 11 bases in between. This CDR3 contains 13 residues. The CDR3, as DNA: TGTGCCTGGACCAAGGGTGGGAATTCACCCCTCCACTTT. Protein: CAWTKGGNSPLHF.

The genes are TRBV15 and TRBJ2-3; 9 bases agree with TRBD2. The CDR3 length is 19 residues. V shed 0 bases, J shed 0 bases, and the junction held 10 bases outside the gene matches. Looked up from germline, CDR1 is LNHNV and CDR2 is YYDKDF (reference sequence). CDR3: CATSRDGVAGAPSTDTQYF. The CDR3, as DNA: TGTGCCACCAGCAGAGATGGGGTAGCGGGGGCCCCTAGCACAGATACGCAGTATTTT.

This chain uses TRBV4-1 with TRBJ1-2, with a tentative D call TRBD1 (5 bases). This CDR3 is built from 14 residues. Germline CDR1 is MGHRA and CDR2 is YSYEKL. The V end lost 0 bases, the J end lost 4 bases, and 9 bases lay between the germline ends. The CDR3 bases are TGCGCCAGCAGCCAAGATCCGGGGACCTATGGCTACACCTTC. Protein product: CASSQDPGTYGYTF.

This clone is a singleton in its sample. The chain recombines TRBV7-8 with TRBJ2-2, with 10 bases fitting TRBD2. The germline V gene has CDR1 SGHVS and CDR2 FQNEAQ. This CDR3 comprises 16 residues. Trimming took 5 bases from V and 0 from J; bases not matched to a gene: 3. As DNA, the CDR3 is TGTGCCAGCAGCATTCTAGCGGGGGCGAACACCGGGGAGCTGTTTTTT. Translated, it gives CASSILAGANTGELFF.

This clone was recorded once. The V and J genes are TRBV5-5 and TRBJ2-5, with unresolved D. The CDR3 sequence is 14 residues long. In germline, CDR1 is SGHKS, CDR2 YYEKEE (reference sequence). Trimming removed 0 bases at V and 1 base at J, with 7 bases between. The CDR3 sequence: CASSLVTGQETQYF. CDR3 coding DNA: TGTGCCAGCAGCTTGGTGACGGGCCAAGAGACCCAGTACTTC. Drawing the rest from reference TRBV5-5 and TRBJ2-5, the complete variable domain is DAGVTQSPTHLIKTRGQQVTLRCSPISGHKSVSWYQQVLGQGPQFIFQYYEKEERGRGNFPDRFSARQFPNYSSELNVNALLLGDSALYLCASSLVTGQETQYFGPGTRLLVL.

The V and J genes are TRBV19 and TRBJ1-1; tentatively, D is TRBD1 (6 bases). CDR1 and CDR2 (germline): LNHDA, SQIVND (reference sequence). V shed 3 bases and J shed 1 base, with 15 bases lying between them. The CDR3 runs 16 residues. This CDR3 reads CASSIGRDIKNTEAFF. The CDR3 DNA is TGTGCCAGTAGTATCGGGCGGGACATTAAGAACACTGAAGCTTTCTTT.

The V gene is TRBV19, the J gene TRBJ2-7, with a tentative D call TRBD2 (6 bases). V was clipped by 3 bases and J by 0 bases, with 15 bases between them. Germline lookup yields CDR1 LNHDA and CDR2 SQIVND (reference sequence). CDR3 size: 16 residues. Here the CDR3 reads CASSIFLASSSYEQYV. In DNA form, the CDR3 reads TGTGCCAGTAGTATTTTCCTAGCGTCGAGCTCCTACGAGCAGTACGTC.